This T cell receptor (beta chain) came from a study of spatial heterogeneity in lung cancer. Study-level information: TCR transcript counts in tumor regions correlated strongly with a T cell module score from matched bulk RNA-seq. Regarding the study as a whole: Expanded intratumoral alpha and beta TCR counts tracked tumor mutation counts.

TCRdb ran MiXCR on the 5' RACE reads and lists one entry per CDR3 protein. The data hold several thousand distinct CDR3 sequences, with around 5% observed a single time. Specified time point: sample taken at primary tumor resection. The approximately 70 donors had untreated early-stage non-small cell lung cancer. TCRs were sequenced from unsorted whole RNA of tumor, nontumor lung or PBMC. This clonotype was seen ten or more times. Its antigen is undetermined. Found in a library prepared for alpha chains, this beta chain is an off-target read, and its abundance has little meaning. The CDR3 length is 14 residues. V dropped 6 bases and J dropped 0 bases, with 11 bases sitting between them. Germline CDR1 and CDR2: MNHEY and SVGEGT.

This chain connects TRBV6-2 or TRBV6-3 to TRBJ2-5, with D hard to call. The clonotype originates from a male donor with early-stage non-small cell lung cancer. The source material was lung tumor tissue, sampled at surgery. The CDR3 loop is CASRRNWNQETQYF. CDR3 sequence (DNA): TGTGCCAGCAGACGCAACTGGAACCAAGAGACCCAGTACTTC.